These 30 T cell receptor beta chains came from one sample sequenced in a study of blood T cell repertoires in COVID-19. Clones were sequenced by immunoSEQ multiplex PCR, and TCRdb holds only the in-frame ones, with some missing. The repertoire consists of a few hundred thousand clones, with 70% to 90% occurring once and the leading ten covering less than 2.5%. The specimen was PBMCs or T cells enriched from blood (not recorded which). The receptor source for this set is a man aged 30 to 39 who had recovered from COVID-19.

This chain links TRBV9 with TRBJ1-3; 7 bases align to TRBD1. CDR3 length equals 15 residues. V was clipped by 3 bases and J by 4 bases; unmatched bases: 7. Germline CDR1 SGDLS, CDR2 YYNGEE. The CDR3, as DNA: TGTGCCAGCAGCGCTACAGGGGACCTAGGAAACACCATATATTTT. Translating it yields CASSATGDLGNTIYF.

This clone was recorded a few times. This chain links TRBV20-1 with TRBJ1-2, with TRBD1 matching over 8 bases. J gave up 8 bases and V 3 bases, and 8 bases lay outside the gene matches. Germline lookup yields CDR1 DFQATT and CDR2 SNEGSKA (reference sequence). There are 13 residues in the CDR3. The CDR3 loop is CSASDTGGVGYTF. DNA for the CDR3: TGCAGTGCTAGTGACACAGGGGGGGTAGGCTACACCTTC.

The chain employs TRBV5-4 and TRBJ2-2; TRBD1 matches at 7 bases. The length of the CDR3 is 15 residues. The V and J ends lost 4 bases and 2 bases, in that order; junction bases with no gene match: 5. Germline V lookup: CDR1 SGHNT, CDR2 YYREEE (reference sequence). CDR3 coding DNA: TGTGCCAGCAGCACCGGGGACAGAAACACCGGGGAGCTGTTTTTT. This gives the protein CASSTGDRNTGELFF.

The rearrangement links TRBV7-2 to TRBJ1-1, with D perhaps TRBD1 (5 bases). Trimming stripped 6 bases from V and 2 bases from J, with 10 bases between. CDR3 size: 13 residues. CDR1 is SGHTA, CDR2 FQGNSA, per germline. In DNA, the CDR3 is TGTGCCAGCAGACGGGGGGACAACACTGAAGCTTTCTTT. This sequence encodes CASRRGDNTEAFF.

The J gene is TRBJ2-1, the V gene TRBV29-1; 7 bases fit TRBD1. From germline, CDR1 is SQVTM and CDR2 ANQGSEA. V shed 6 bases, J shed 7 bases, and the junction held 6 bases outside the gene matches. The CDR3 is made up of 12 amino acids. The CDR3 nucleotides are TGCAGCGTCGTTCAACAGGGGAATGAGCAGTTCTTC. Protein: CSVVQQGNEQFF.

This chain uses TRBV2 with TRBJ1-5; 7 nucleotides align to TRBD1. J lost 1 base, V lost 6 bases, and 0 bases had no gene match. This CDR3 contains 13 residues. The germline gives CDR1 SNHLY, CDR2 FYNNEI. CDR3 sequence: CASRGQSNQPQHF. The CDR3 nucleotides are TGTGCCAGCAGGGGACAGAGCAATCAGCCCCAGCATTTT.

This clone was counted a single time. The rearrangement links TRBV10-2 to TRBJ2-7; the D is unclear. The CDR3 loop spans 13 amino acids. The ends were cut back, 0 bases at V and 4 bases at J, with 7 bases in the middle. Per the germline V gene, CDR1 is WSHSY and CDR2 is SAAADI. As DNA, the CDR3 is TGCGCCAGCAGTGAGTCTCCCGTATACGAGCAGTACTTC. This encodes CASSESPVYEQYF.

This clone was observed once. The chain joins TRBV7-2 to TRBJ1-1; 9 bases map to TRBD1. CDR1 SGHTA and CDR2 FQGNSA come from the germline V gene. Trimming removed 0 bases from V and 1 base from J; junction bases left unmatched: 6. This CDR3 contains 17 residues. The DNA for the CDR3 is TGTGCCAGCAGCTTAGCGATCGGGACAGGGAAGAACACTGAAGCTTTCTTT. It yields the protein CASSLAIGTGKNTEAFF.

This chain joins TRBV7-6 and TRBJ2-3; the D gene could be TRBD1 or TRBD2 (8 bases each). The CDR3 is made up of 16 amino acids. V was clipped by 7 bases and J by 1 base, with 18 bases between them. Germline CDR1 is SGHVS and CDR2 is FNYEAQ. CDR3 coding DNA: TGTGCCAGCAAATTAGCGGGACAGGACCGCACAGATACGCAGTATTTT. Residues: CASKLAGQDRTDTQYF.

J is TRBJ2-5 and V is TRBV11-2; weak D call: TRBD2 (6 bases). Germline values: CDR1 SGHAT, CDR2 FQNNGV. The CDR3 is made up of 15 amino acids. Trimming pared 1 base from V and 2 bases from J, leaving 11 bases between. CDR3 in DNA: TGTGCCAGCAGCTTAGCGGGCGGGACGCAAGAGACCCAGTACTTC. Amino acids: CASSLAGGTQETQYF.

The rearrangement links TRBV27 to TRBJ2-3; no firm D call. Germline V gene lookup returns CDR1 MNHEY and CDR2 SMNVEV (reference sequence). With 3 bases removed from V and 8 bases from J, the gap between germline ends came to 6 bases. The CDR3 has 11 amino acids. The CDR3 sequence is CASSFSSTQYF. The DNA of the CDR3 is TGTGCCAGCAGTTTCTCCTCTACGCAGTATTTT.

The chain is built from TRBV19 and TRBJ2-3; the match to TRBD2 covers 11 bases. The CDR3 loop spans 14 amino acids. The V and J ends lost 10 bases and 2 bases, in that order; junction bases with no gene match: 5. Looked up from germline, CDR1 is LNHDA and CDR2 is SQIVND (reference sequence). The CDR3 sequence is CATSSGGFTDTQYF. The CDR3 DNA reads as TGTGCCACCTCTAGCGGGGGGTTCACAGATACGCAGTATTTT.

This clone was counted only a few times. The rearrangement joins TRBV9 to TRBJ2-3; 9 positions match TRBD2. Trimming at V came to 2 bases and at J to 2 bases, leaving 6 bases not matched to a gene. Per germline, CDR1 SGDLS and CDR2 YYNGEE. The CDR3 spans 16 residues. As DNA, the CDR3 is TGTGCCAGCAGCGTTGGGAGCGGGGGGCCCACAGATACGCAGTATTTT. It yields the protein CASSVGSGGPTDTQYF.

The V call is TRBV3-1 (or the pseudogene TRBV3-2), the J call TRBJ2-4, with 14 nucleotides matching TRBD2. CDR1 and CDR2 from the germline V gene are LGHDT and YNNKEL (reference sequence). CDR3 size: 16 residues. V shed 6 bases, J shed 6 bases, and the junction held 7 bases outside the gene matches. CDR3 region: CASSGTSGGRINIQYF. Written as DNA, the CDR3 is TGTGCCAGCAGTGGGACTAGCGGGGGACGGATAAACATTCAGTACTTC.

The chain uses TRBV30 and TRBJ2-7, with a possible D match to TRBD1 (5 bases). Germline loops: CDR1 GTSNPN, CDR2 SVGIG (reference sequence). The CDR3 loop spans 12 amino acids. V lost 2 bases to trimming and J lost 3 bases, with 8 bases between them. The CDR3 loop reads CAWSLQGYEQYF. The DNA for the CDR3 is TGTGCCTGGAGTCTCCAGGGCTACGAGCAGTACTTC.

The rearrangement uses TRBV3-1 (or the pseudogene TRBV3-2) and TRBJ1-1; 7 bases agree with TRBD1. The CDR3 is 13 residues long. Germline V gene data show CDR1 as LGHDT and CDR2 as YNNKEL (reference sequence). The junction had 9 bases not matched to a gene; V was cut back by 8 bases and J by 6 bases. The CDR3, as DNA: TGTGCCAGCCGAGGACAGGTAGGGCCTGAAGCTTTCTTT. Its protein is CASRGQVGPEAFF.

The CDR3 bases are TGTGCCAGCAGCCACGGCGGCTCTGGGGCCAACGTCCTGACTTTC. Amino acids: CASSHGGSGANVLTF. The chain joins TRBV14 to TRBJ2-6, with D unresolved. V was shortened by 3 bases and J by 0 bases, with 6 bases between the two germline ends. The CDR3 length is 15 residues. Per germline, CDR1 SGHDN and CDR2 FVKESK.

The chain couples TRBV2 to TRBJ1-4, with D maybe TRBD1 (5 bases). The germline CDR1 and CDR2 sequences are SNHLY and FYNNEI. This CDR3 has 12 residues. The germline V and J ends were trimmed by 6 bases and 7 bases, with 9 bases remaining between them. Here the CDR3 DNA reads TGTGCCAGCAGCCAGGGCGGTGAAAAACTGTTTTTT. It codes for CASSQGGEKLFF.

The chain is built from TRBV29-1 and TRBJ1-1; the D is unclear. CDR3 length: 13 amino acids. Per the germline V gene, CDR1 is SQVTM and CDR2 is ANQGSEA. V lost 4 bases and J lost 0, with 9 bases in between. In nucleotides, the CDR3 is TGCAGCGTTGTTAAGGGAGTGAACACTGAAGCTTTCTTT. It specifies CSVVKGVNTEAFF.

The chain joins TRBV29-1 to TRBJ2-7, with 7 bases lining up with TRBD2. CDR1 SQVTM and CDR2 ANQGSEA come from the germline V gene. V shed 7 bases, J shed 0 bases, and the junction held 12 bases outside the gene matches. The CDR3 contains 15 residues. In nucleotides, the CDR3 is TGCAGCGCCTCCGATCCGGGGGGTAGCTCCTACGAGCAGTACTTC. Translating gives CSASDPGGSSYEQYF.

The chain carries TRBV2 and TRBJ1-5, with no clear D. The CDR3 runs 15 residues. The V end was cut by 0 bases, the J end by 1 base, with 7 bases between. CDR1 and CDR2 (germline): SNHLY, FYNNEI. This CDR3 is CASSEARGSNQPQHF. CDR3 sequence (DNA): TGTGCCAGCAGTGAAGCGCGCGGGAGCAATCAGCCCCAGCATTTT.

Remarks on this clone: Other nucleotide sequences from this sample produce the same CDR3. The J gene is TRBJ1-1, the V gene TRBV5-1; 7 bases line up with TRBD1. The CDR3 totals 15 residues. Germline assignment: CDR1 SGHRS and CDR2 YFSETQ. The J segment lost 0 bases and the V segment lost 4 bases, leaving 6 bases of the junction unmatched. CDR3 in amino acids: CASSPRTGMNTEAFF. DNA for the CDR3: TGCGCCAGCAGCCCGCGGACAGGAATGAACACTGAAGCTTTCTTT.

V is TRBV6-5 and J is TRBJ1-1; D remains ambiguous. V shed 5 bases and J shed 5 bases, with 15 bases lying between them. The CDR3 sequence is 14 residues long. Germline values: CDR1 MNHEY, CDR2 SVGAGI. Written as DNA, the CDR3 is TGTGCCAGCAGTCTGAGGGTCGTGGATACTGAAGCTTTCTTT. This codes for CASSLRVVDTEAFF.

The J gene is TRBJ2-1, the V gene TRBV5-1, with 14 positions matching TRBD2. This CDR3 spans 20 amino acids. Germline CDR1 SGHRS, CDR2 YFSETQ. J was trimmed by 0 bases and V by 3 bases; bases with no gene match: 11. The CDR3 reads CASSWAGTSGGPSSYNEQFF. As DNA, the CDR3 is TGCGCCAGCAGCTGGGCTGGGACTAGCGGGGGTCCGAGCTCCTACAATGAGCAGTTCTTC.

The chain employs TRBV2 and TRBJ1-1; 9 nucleotides align to TRBD1. The CDR3 has 18 residues. CDR1 SNHLY and CDR2 FYNNEI come from the germline V gene. Germline trimming cut 2 bases from V and 0 bases from J; bases unmatched to any gene: 10. CDR3 bases: TGTGCCAGCAGTGAAAGGAACAGGGGGCCGGGAGTGAACACTGAAGCTTTCTTT. Amino acids: CASSERNRGPGVNTEAFF.

In its sample, this clone was seen a few times. This sequence joins TRBV7-8 and TRBJ1-1; D not resolved. V was trimmed by 2 bases and J by 0 bases, leaving 13 bases between them. Germline V CDR1 and CDR2: SGHVS, FQNEAQ. This CDR3 spans 16 amino acids. The CDR3 bases are TGTGCCAGCAGCTTAAGTATCGGGAGAATGAACACTGAAGCTTTCTTT. Protein: CASSLSIGRMNTEAFF. Full variable domain (rest looked up from reference TRBV7-8 and TRBJ1-1): GAGVSQSPRYKVAKRGQDVALRCDPISGHVSLFWYQQALGQGPEFLTYFQNEAQLDKSGLPSDRFFAERPEGSVSTLKIQRTQQEDSAVYLCASSLSIGRMNTEAFFGQGTRLTVV.

This clone was detected once. This chain's CDR3 is CASSPATGTEQFF. The CDR3 DNA reads TGTGCCAGCAGCCCCGCCACAGGGACTGAGCAGTTCTTC. The chain is built from TRBV5-6 and TRBJ2-1; the D gene is possibly TRBD1 (6 bases). This CDR3 spans 13 amino acids. CDR1 and CDR2 from the germline V gene are SGHDT and YYEEEE. V was cut by 4 bases and J by 9 bases, with 14 bases left in between.

V and J are TRBV30 and TRBJ1-2; 9 nucleotides match TRBD1. This CDR3 comprises 13 residues. Losses at the gene ends were 4 bases for V and 7 bases for J; bases not matched to a gene: 7. Germline V gene lookup returns CDR1 GTSNPN and CDR2 SVGIG (reference sequence). The DNA for the CDR3 is TGTGCCTGGACTCCAGACAGGGGGTCTGGCTACACCTTC. Translating gives CAWTPDRGSGYTF.

The chain combines TRBV12-3 or TRBV12-4 with TRBJ1-2; no definite D call. Trimming left V 5 bases short and J 5 bases short, with 9 bases between. The CDR3 extends over 12 amino acids. CDR3 amino acids: CASSARGYGYTF. The CDR3 DNA reads TGTGCCAGCAGTGCGAGAGGGTATGGCTACACCTTC.

V is TRBV19 and J is TRBJ2-6; D perhaps matches TRBD1 (6 bases). The ends were cut back, 7 bases at V and 0 bases at J, with 19 bases in the middle. The germline CDR1 and CDR2 sequences are LNHDA and SQIVND (reference sequence). This CDR3 is 18 amino acids long. The CDR3 protein is CASTSDRSLPSGANVLTF. CDR3 in DNA: TGTGCCAGTACGTCAGACAGGTCCCTTCCCTCTGGGGCCAACGTCCTGACTTTC.